The clone carrying this T cell receptor (beta chain) was detected a few times. The antigen remains unidentified. The sample is drawn from a study of T cells in Graves' hyperthyroidism and ophthalmopathy. The ends lost 6 bases at V and 3 bases at J; junction bases unmatched: 12. Germline CDR1 MNHEY, CDR2 SVGEGT. The CDR3 runs 19 residues. RNA transcripts served as the template for amplifying TCR beta CDR3 regions. Using the HTBI primer set, a first-round RT-PCR was run on the TCR CDR3. TCRdb analysed the multiplex PCR reads with MiXCR anew, one entry per CDR3 protein. This repertoire shows 450,000 to 600,000 distinct CDR3 sequences, approximately 15% found once; its top ten account for approximately 15%. Study findings and constraints: With a median lead of roughly 6.8 months before onset, the model predicted ophthalmopathy.

This TCR came from a woman in her 40s with Graves' hyperthyroidism. This rearrangement joins TRBV6-2 or TRBV6-3 to TRBJ2-2, with TRBD2 identical over 14 bases. Sequencing was performed on blood. The CDR3 loop reads CASSLPGLAGVRHTGELFF. CDR3 in DNA: TGTGCCAGCAGCCTTCCGGGACTAGCGGGAGTAAGGCACACCGGGGAGCTGTTTTTT.